These 7 T cell receptor beta chains were sequenced from one sample in a study of identical twins. TCRdb redid the calling of the 5' RACE reads with MiXCR, one entry per CDR3 protein. The sample records some 660,000 distinct CDR3 sequences, under 9% being singletons. In addition, the sample was reused for a study of yellow fever vaccine responses in identical twins.

Input material: PBMCs. Receptors originate from a young woman in good health.

This clonotype was seen a handful of times. This chain uses TRBV20-1 with TRBJ2-3, with 11 bases matching TRBD2. Trimming took 0 bases from V and 2 from J; bases not matched to a gene: 7. Germline V gene data show CDR1 as DFQATT and CDR2 as SNEGSKA (reference sequence). The CDR3 runs to 17 residues. For the CDR3, the DNA is TGCAGTGCTAGAGATCGGGTAGCGGGGGGGTTCACAGATACGCAGTATTTT. This codes for CSARDRVAGGFTDTQYF.

This clonotype turned up a few times. This chain joins TRBV6-2 or TRBV6-3 and TRBJ2-7; D call uncertain. V dropped 0 bases and J dropped 3 bases, with 6 bases sitting between them. This CDR3 has 13 amino acids. Germline loops: CDR1 MNHEY, CDR2 SVGEGT. The CDR3 DNA follows: TGTGCCAGCAGTTACTCTGGCCACTACGAGCAGTACTTC. Its protein is CASSYSGHYEQYF.

The V and J genes are TRBV11-2 and TRBJ2-7; D might be TRBD1 (5 bases). Per the germline V gene, CDR1 is SGHAT and CDR2 is FQNNGV. The CDR3 runs 15 residues. Trimming left V 0 bases short and J 4 bases short, with 13 bases between. CDR3 DNA: TGTGCCAGCAGCTTAGAATCTGGGGCCAGATACGAGCAGTACTTC. This gives the protein CASSLESGARYEQYF.

This clonotype was observed many times. V gene TRBV7-8 combines with J gene TRBJ2-7, with a weak D call TRBD1 (5 bases). Germline-derived CDR1 and CDR2 are SGHVS and FQNEAQ. The CDR3 is 14 amino acids. V was cut by 5 bases and J by 3 bases, with 14 bases left in between. The CDR3, as DNA: TGTGCCAGCAGCACAAGACAGTTCCTCTACGAGCAGTACTTC. Translating gives CASSTRQFLYEQYF.

This clonotype was counted only a few times. The chain couples TRBV4-1 to TRBJ1-4, with a weak D call TRBD1 (5 bases). The CDR3 totals 15 residues. The germline CDR1 and CDR2 sequences are MGHRA and YSYEKL. V lost 2 bases to trimming and J lost 1 base, with 8 bases between them. The CDR3 spells CASSQPDRTNEKLFF. CDR3 sequence (DNA): TGCGCCAGCAGCCAACCCGACAGAACTAATGAAAAACTGTTTTTT.

The genes are TRBV7-9 and TRBJ2-5; a weak D match, TRBD2 (6 bases). Germline assignment: CDR1 SEHNR and CDR2 FQNEAQ (reference sequence). Trimming took off 3 bases at V and 5 bases at J, with 13 bases between the two ends. The length of the CDR3 is 14 residues. Here the CDR3 DNA reads TGTGCCAGCAGCTTTGAGGGGAGGCAGGAGACCCAGTACTTC. Translating gives CASSFEGRQETQYF.

This chain links TRBV3-1 with TRBJ1-2; D is undetermined. This CDR3 comprises 13 residues. Germline CDR1 LGHDT, CDR2 YNNKEL (reference sequence). Trimming cost V 1 base and J 2 bases, with 5 bases left between them. The CDR3 region has the DNA TGTGCCAGCAGCCAAGTCCGAAACTATGGCTACACCTTC. This translates into CASSQVRNYGYTF.